This record covers a single T cell receptor (beta chain). Some clones are missing from TCRdb's copy, which holds only in-frame ones; the method was immunoSEQ multiplex PCR. The sample holds about 12,000 clones, almost 95% seen once. V was shortened by 1 base and J by 6 bases, with 7 bases between the two germline ends. The CDR3 spans 12 residues. CDR1 MGHDK and CDR2 SYGVNS come from the germline V gene. The data were taken from a study of technical replicates of blood from several donors. The chain carries TRBV25-1 and TRBJ2-7, with D perhaps TRBD1 (5 bases). The TCR sequence derives from a human donor in good health. Input material: PBMCs. CDR3 DNA sequence: TGTGCCAGCAGTGAATGGCAGGGCGAGCAGTACTTC. Amino acid sequence: CASSEWQGEQYF.